Each of the 26 T cell receptor beta chains below was sequenced from the same sample in a study of T cell repertoires in cytomegalovirus infection. TCRdb ran MiXCR on the reads and lists one entry per CDR3 protein. The table records approximately 490,000 distinct CDR3 sequences, around 11% of them present only once. The sample was PBMCs. The receptor source for this set is a human donor in good health (CMV status not recorded). Some clones in this sample may be carry-over from other donors' samples.

This clonotype has a handful of counts. This rearrangement joins TRBV20-1 to TRBJ1-2; D unclear. The CDR3 has 12 amino acids. V lost 0 bases and J lost 8, with 10 bases in between. Germline loops: CDR1 DFQATT, CDR2 SNEGSKA (reference sequence). The CDR3: CSARDPRWGYTF. DNA for the CDR3: TGCAGTGCTAGAGATCCCCGTTGGGGCTACACCTTC.

Ten or more counts support this clonotype. The V gene is TRBV12-3 or TRBV12-4, the J gene TRBJ2-5; 8 positions match TRBD1. The V gene end was trimmed by 4 bases and the J gene end by 5 bases; junction bases not matched to a gene: 15. The CDR3 consists of 17 residues. The CDR3 coding sequence is TGTGCCAGCAGTTCCCCTCGGACAGGGACCCCTCGTGAGACCCAGTACTTC. This encodes CASSSPRTGTPRETQYF.

This clonotype was picked up many times. The chain carries TRBV5-8 and TRBJ2-6; TRBD1 matches 8 bases. V was pared by 4 bases and J by 0 bases, with 3 bases of the junction left unmatched. The CDR3 totals 16 residues. Looked up from germline, CDR1 is SGHTS and CDR2 is YDEGEE. CDR3 bases: TGTGCCAGCAGCCTGGGACAGGACTCTGGGGCCAACGTCCTGACTTTC. This translates into CASSLGQDSGANVLTF.

This clonotype showed up just a few times. This chain links TRBV3-1 with TRBJ1-1, with D uncertain. V was shortened by 0 bases and J by 0 bases, with 5 bases between the two germline ends. The CDR3 is made up of 14 amino acids. Germline CDR1 is LGHDT and CDR2 is YNNKEL (reference sequence). The CDR3 bases are TGTGCCAGCAGCCAAGAAGGAATGAACACTGAAGCTTTCTTT. It codes for CASSQEGMNTEAFF.

This clonotype came up many times. V is TRBV4-1 and J is TRBJ2-7; the match to TRBD2 covers 9 bases. From germline, CDR1 is MGHRA and CDR2 YSYEKL. The trim removed 1 base at V and 3 bases at J, leaving 10 bases unmatched. CDR3 length: 17 residues. CDR3 protein: CASSQVAGGPWNYEQYF. Written as DNA, the CDR3 is TGCGCCAGCAGCCAAGTTGCGGGAGGGCCCTGGAACTACGAGCAGTACTTC.

A few counts support this clonotype. This chain joins TRBV27 and TRBJ1-2; no clear D. The CDR3 has 15 amino acids. Trimming shortened V by 3 bases and J by 4 bases, and 15 bases separated the two germline ends. Per the germline V gene, CDR1 is MNHEY and CDR2 is SMNVEV (reference sequence). The CDR3: CASSFYGSHLYGYTF. In DNA, the CDR3 is TGTGCCAGCAGTTTCTATGGCAGCCACCTCTATGGCTACACCTTC.

This clonotype was seen ten or more times. V gene TRBV7-2 combines with J gene TRBJ2-5; D call uncertain. Germline V gene lookup returns CDR1 SGHTA and CDR2 FQGNSA. This CDR3 has 14 residues. The V and J ends lost 5 bases and 5 bases respectively, with 15 bases between them. The CDR3 reads CASSAMGREETQYF. In DNA, the CDR3 is TGTGCCAGCAGCGCCATGGGCCGAGAGGAGACCCAGTACTTC.

This clonotype was seen a handful of times. V and J are TRBV27 and TRBJ1-5; D may be TRBD1 (6 bases). CDR3 length equals 15 residues. Germline CDR1 is MNHEY and CDR2 is SMNVEV (reference sequence). Between the trimmed V and J ends, which lost 0 bases and 6 bases, there was a span of 12 bases. This chain's CDR3 is CASSLSGGVGQPQHF. CDR3 nucleotides: TGTGCCAGCAGTTTATCAGGGGGGGTAGGTCAGCCCCAGCATTTT.

This clonotype appeared a few times. V gene TRBV5-6 combines with J gene TRBJ2-7; D is possibly TRBD1 (6 bases). CDR3 length: 13 amino acids. Trimming shortened V by 4 bases and J by 5 bases, and 13 bases separated the two germline ends. CDR1 and CDR2 (germline): SGHDT, YYEEEE. The CDR3 DNA follows: TGTGCCAGCAGCCTAGAGACAGGCCACGAGCAGTACTTC. It codes for CASSLETGHEQYF.

Many counts were recorded for this clonotype. The gene calls are TRBV6-5 and TRBJ2-4; 7 bases map to TRBD1. The CDR3 length is 15 residues. CDR1 and CDR2 from the germline V gene are MNHEY and SVGAGI. V gave up 2 bases and J gave up 3 bases; unmatched junction bases: 4. CDR3 sequence (DNA): TGTGCCAGCAGTTACGGCAGGGGGAGCAAAAACATTCAGTACTTC. Its protein product is CASSYGRGSKNIQYF.

V usage is TRBV7-6 and J usage is TRBJ2-3; D ambiguous. The CDR3 runs to 15 residues. Germline CDR1 is SGHVS and CDR2 is FNYEAQ. V lost 2 bases and J lost 5, with 14 bases in between. Here the CDR3 DNA reads TGTGCCAGCAGCTTAAAGGCGGAAGTGGTAGATACGCAGTATTTT. Translation: CASSLKAEVVDTQYF.

This clonotype was recorded a few times. CDR3 nucleotides: TGTGCCAGCAGTTTAGTTGGTGAAACCACAGATACGCAGTATTTT. Translation: CASSLVGETTDTQYF. The chain has TRBV12-3 or TRBV12-4 and TRBJ2-3; no definite D call. V shed 1 base and J shed 2 bases, with 10 bases lying between them. This CDR3 is 15 amino acids long.

This clonotype showed up many times. The chain carries TRBV7-2 and TRBJ2-2; 13 positions agree with TRBD2. Germline V CDR1 and CDR2: SGHTA, FQGNSA. Trimming removed 5 bases from V and 4 bases from J; junction bases left unmatched: 16. The CDR3 covers 20 residues. CDR3 nucleotide sequence: TGTGCCAGCAGCCGTGGGAGAGCGACTAGCGGGAGGTGGAGCACCGGGGAGCTGTTTTTT. Protein sequence: CASSRGRATSGRWSTGELFF.

This clonotype occurred a few times. This rearrangement joins TRBV10-3 to TRBJ1-5, with D uncertain. Germline CDR1 and CDR2: ENHRY and SYGVKD. The V end lost 6 bases, the J end lost 5 bases, and 8 bases lay between the germline ends. The CDR3 has 12 amino acids. The chain's CDR3 is CAISHLDQPQHF. The DNA for the CDR3 is TGTGCCATCAGCCACCTGGATCAGCCCCAGCATTTT.

This chain connects TRBV20-1 to TRBJ1-1; TRBD1 matches at 10 bases. There are 15 residues in the CDR3. CDR1 is DFQATT and CDR2 is SNEGSKA in the germline V gene (reference sequence). J gave up 1 base and V 2 bases, and 4 bases lay outside the gene matches. The CDR3 loop reads CSARPGQGRNTEAFF. In DNA, the CDR3 is TGCAGTGCTAGACCGGGACAGGGGAGGAACACTGAAGCTTTCTTT.

This clonotype turned up a few times. The V gene is TRBV29-1, the J gene TRBJ2-7, with no clear D. Germline CDR1 reads SQVTM; CDR2 reads ANQGSEA. The CDR3 extends over 14 amino acids. V lost 7 bases, J lost 2 bases, and 18 bases lay in between. The CDR3 DNA reads as TGCAGCGACCTACTGCTTATTCCCCCCTACGAGCAGTACTTC. This gives the protein CSDLLLIPPYEQYF.

This clonotype occurred many times. No conserved phenylalanine or tryptophan ends this CDR3, so it is likely a read error. The DNA is omitted, as the CDR3 cannot be located on it reliably, and the CDR3 follows TCRdb's listing. V usage is TRBV7-4 and J usage is TRBJ2-7; the table names TRBD1, a call not compared with the DNA. With termini counted, the CDR3 has 11 amino acids. Per germline, CDR1 SGHVT and CDR2 SQSDAQ. CDR3 region: CASSFSGQGGH.

This clonotype has at least ten counts. This sequence joins TRBV6-1 and TRBJ1-1; TRBD1 matches 9 bases. V lost 5 bases, J lost 5 bases, and 9 bases stayed unmatched. CDR1 is MNHNS and CDR2 is SASEGT in the germline V gene. This CDR3 spans 15 amino acids. CDR3 coding DNA: TGTGCCAGCAGTTTTCTGGACAGGGGCAGAACTGAAGCTTTCTTT. This codes for CASSFLDRGRTEAFF.

This clonotype was seen many times. V is TRBV3-1 and J is TRBJ2-3; D uncertain. V gave up 4 bases and J gave up 6 bases, with 11 bases separating them. The V gene's germline CDR1 is LGHDT and CDR2 YNNKEL (reference sequence). CDR3 length: 13 residues. CDR3 loop: CASSLNIRDTQYF. The CDR3 nucleotides read TGTGCCAGCAGCCTTAATATACGGGATACGCAGTATTTT.

A word on this clonotype: One end of the junction fails to match germline, which may point to a read error. The chain carries TRBV7-8 and TRBJ1-1; 8 bases are shared with TRBD1. Germline V gene data show CDR1 as SGHVS and CDR2 as FQNEAQ. This CDR3 spans 17 amino acids. The CDR3 here is CASSSGGGQAPNSEAFF. CDR3 sequence (DNA): TGTGCCAGCAGCTCCGGGGGGGGACAGGCACCGAACTCTGAAGCTTTCTTT.

This clonotype turned up a few times. The J gene is TRBJ1-1, the V gene TRBV19; 8 bases fit TRBD1. The CDR3 covers 14 residues. V was pared by 3 bases and J by 1 base, with 1 base of the junction left unmatched. CDR1 is LNHDA and CDR2 is SQIVND in the germline V gene (reference sequence). CDR3 sequence: CASSITGGNTEAFF. The CDR3 DNA is TGTGCCAGTAGTATTACAGGGGGGAACACTGAAGCTTTCTTT.

At least ten counts were recorded for this clonotype. This chain connects TRBV7-2 to TRBJ2-3; 7 nucleotides agree with TRBD1. CDR1 and CDR2 (germline): SGHTA, FQGNSA. This CDR3 spans 12 amino acids. V was pared by 5 bases and J by 8 bases, with 4 bases of the junction left unmatched. The CDR3 is CASSGDSGTQYF. The CDR3 coding sequence is TGTGCCAGCAGCGGGGACAGTGGTACGCAGTATTTT.

This clonotype was counted ten times or more. Written as DNA, the CDR3 is TGTGCCAGCAGCCCGCGTGGAAACACCATATATTTT. Its protein is CASSPRGNTIYF. The J gene is TRBJ1-3, the V gene TRBV7-6; no firm D call. The CDR3 runs 12 residues. Looked up from germline, CDR1 is SGHVS and CDR2 is FNYEAQ. The V end lost 5 bases, the J end lost 3 bases, and 5 bases lay between the germline ends.

This clonotype was recorded many times. This chain joins TRBV7-2 and TRBJ2-3; no clear D. The CDR3 covers 14 residues. V lost 2 bases and J 1 base, leaving 7 bases between the germline ends. Germline CDR1 is SGHTA and CDR2 is FQGNSA. The CDR3 here is CASSLQTRTDTQYF. CDR3 DNA sequence: TGTGCCAGCAGCTTACAGACCCGCACAGATACGCAGTATTTT.

V gene TRBV25-1 combines with J gene TRBJ1-2; D is perhaps TRBD1 (6 bases). The CDR3 totals 15 residues. V lost 3 bases and J 3 bases, leaving 14 bases between the germline ends. Germline CDR1 MGHDK, CDR2 SYGVNS. The CDR3: CASSEPAGEYYGYTF. For the CDR3, the DNA is TGTGCCAGCAGTGAGCCCGCAGGGGAATACTATGGCTACACCTTC.

The count of this clonotype is one. The chain has TRBV7-9 and TRBJ1-2; 7 nucleotides agree with TRBD1. The trim removed 4 bases at V and 8 bases at J, leaving 13 bases unmatched. The CDR3 is 15 amino acids. Germline V CDR1 and CDR2: SEHNR, FQNEAQ (reference sequence). DNA of the CDR3: TGTGCCAGCAGCTCAGGGGACAGCCGAGGTCGGGGCTACACCTTC. Amino acids: CASSSGDSRGRGYTF.